This T cell receptor (beta chain) was profiled in a study of blood T cell repertoires in COVID-19. Study as a whole: Whether acute or convalescent, the COVID-19 samples came from the United States, Italy and Spain. T cells, B-cell-depleted T cells, or PBMCs provided the cDNA or gDNA that served as material.

This clone appeared once. Per the original methods: By means of reference gene primer amplification, nucleated cell counts were estimated. Assay: immunoSEQ multiplex PCR; the TCRdb copy retains only in-frame clones and omits some. That table furnishes V, J and clone size, whereas the DNA furnished D and trimming. The table lists 130,000 to 150,000 clones, around 83% of them singletons. This receptor was identified in a human donor with acute or convalescent COVID-19. The donor label of this sample is uncertain. Sequenced material: peripheral blood.

Written as DNA, the CDR3 is TGTGCCAGCAGCTTAACGTGGGGGCCTTCCTACGAGCAGTACTTC. This gives the protein CASSLTWGPSYEQYF. V and J are TRBV7-3 and TRBJ2-7; D is perhaps TRBD1 (6 bases). Between the trimmed V and J ends, which lost 0 bases and 1 base, there was a span of 10 bases. The germline V gene has CDR1 SGHTA and CDR2 FQGTGA. The CDR3 is 15 residues long.